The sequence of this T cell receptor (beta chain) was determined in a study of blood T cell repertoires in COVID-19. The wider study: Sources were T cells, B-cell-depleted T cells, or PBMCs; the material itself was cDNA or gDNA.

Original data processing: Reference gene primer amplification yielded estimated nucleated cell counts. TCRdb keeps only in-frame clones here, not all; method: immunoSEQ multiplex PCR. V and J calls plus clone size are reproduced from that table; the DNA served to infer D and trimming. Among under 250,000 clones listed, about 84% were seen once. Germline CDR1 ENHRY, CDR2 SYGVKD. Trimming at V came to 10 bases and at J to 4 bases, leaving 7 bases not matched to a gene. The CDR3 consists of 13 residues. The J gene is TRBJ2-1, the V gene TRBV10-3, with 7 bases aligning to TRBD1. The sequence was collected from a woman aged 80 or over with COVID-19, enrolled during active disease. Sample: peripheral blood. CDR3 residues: CATRTGLYNEQFF. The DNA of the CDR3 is TGTGCCACCCGGACAGGCTTGTACAATGAGCAGTTCTTC.